Shown below are 28 T cell receptor beta chains from a single sample sequenced in a study of Graves' ophthalmopathy and Graves' hyperthyroidism. RNA transcripts provided the template for amplifying TCR beta CDR3 regions. RT-PCR was first run with HTBI primers, then multiplex PCR in a second round. TCRdb re-analysed the multiplex PCR reads in MiXCR, keeping a single row per CDR3 protein. The sample yields 680,000 or so distinct CDR3 sequences, over 20% seen once. The specimen sequenced was peripheral blood. Receptors originate from a woman in her late teens or twenties with stable Graves' hyperthyroidism. Some clones in this sample may be carry-over from other donors' samples.

This clonotype has ten or more counts. The chain is built from TRBV11-2 and TRBJ2-7; a weak D match, TRBD2 (6 bases). CDR3 length: 15 residues. Germline V lookup: CDR1 SGHAT, CDR2 FQNNGV. V was cut by 5 bases and J by 3 bases, with 17 bases left in between. The CDR3 region has the DNA TGTGCCAGCAGCCTCCACATAGCGGAGATCTACGAGCAGTACTTC. Its translation is CASSLHIAEIYEQYF. The full variable domain, rest sourced from reference TRBV11-2 and TRBJ2-7, is EAGVAQSPRYKIIEKRQSVAFWCNPISGHATLYWYQQILGQGPKLLIQFQNNGVVDDSQLPKDRFSAERLKGVDSTLKIQPAKLEDSAVYLCASSLHIAEIYEQYFGPGTRLTVT.

This clonotype showed up many times. This chain joins TRBV28 and TRBJ1-1; TRBD1 is a possible D gene (6 bases). Deletions cut 2 bases from V and 4 bases from J, with 17 bases between. Germline values: CDR1 MDHEN, CDR2 SYDVKM. CDR3 size: 16 residues. CDR3 coding DNA: TGTGCCAGCAGTTTAGGAGGGGGGGTTGGGCTCACTGAAGCTTTCTTT. Protein: CASSLGGGVGLTEAFF.

V is TRBV20-1 and J is TRBJ1-1, with D unclear. Germline CDR1 reads DFQATT; CDR2 reads SNEGSKA (reference sequence). CDR3 length equals 12 residues. The CDR3 spells CGVRTTNTEAFF. Here the CDR3 DNA reads TGCGGGGTCAGGACGACGAACACTGAAGCTTTCTTT.

This clonotype was found many times. V usage is TRBV6-5 and J usage is TRBJ1-1; D is undetermined. Trimming pared 4 bases from V and 1 base from J, leaving 10 bases between. The CDR3 consists of 14 residues. In germline, CDR1 is MNHEY, CDR2 SVGAGI. The CDR3 region has the DNA TGTGCCAGCAGTTCGGACGGGAGGAACACTGAAGCTTTCTTT. This translates into CASSSDGRNTEAFF.

V and J are TRBV11-1 and TRBJ1-3; perhaps TRBD1 as D (5 bases). This CDR3 is built from 19 residues. V was cut by 1 base and J by 0 bases, with 19 bases left in between. CDR1 SGHAT and CDR2 FQDESV come from the germline V gene (reference sequence). CDR3: CASSLERRGPSSSGNTIYF. The CDR3 DNA reads TGTGCCAGCAGCTTAGAACGCCGGGGACCGTCGAGCTCTGGAAACACCATATATTTT.

The chain has TRBV30 and TRBJ2-7; tentatively, D is TRBD1 or TRBD2 (5 bases each). This CDR3 spans 13 amino acids. Trimming left V 2 bases short and J 5 bases short, with 13 bases between. The V gene's germline CDR1 is GTSNPN and CDR2 SVGIG (reference sequence). In DNA, the CDR3 is TGTGCCTGGAGTAAGGGCAGGGACCACGAGCAGTACTTC. Residues: CAWSKGRDHEQYF.

This clonotype was detected many times. The rearrangement joins TRBV27 to TRBJ1-1; D gene unclear. The CDR3 extends over 14 amino acids. Trimming stripped 3 bases from V and 10 bases from J, with 18 bases between. The V gene's germline CDR1 is MNHEY and CDR2 SMNVEV (reference sequence). DNA of the CDR3: TGTGCCAGCAGTTTCGTTTCCCGGAATGAGGTAGCTTTCTTT. Translated, it gives CASSFVSRNEVAFF.

This chain uses TRBV6-1 with TRBJ1-5; D gene uncertain. The CDR3 covers 15 residues. Germline V gives CDR1 MNHNS, CDR2 SASEGT. V was pared by 5 bases and J by 0 bases, with 11 bases between. The DNA for the CDR3 is TGTGCCAGCAGTCCCGAGCCTTATAGCAATCAGCCCCAGCATTTT. Its protein is CASSPEPYSNQPQHF.

Ten or more counts support this clonotype. V gene TRBV28 combines with J gene TRBJ2-7, with 13 positions matching TRBD2. The CDR3 spans 16 residues. The junction had 1 base not matched to a gene; V was cut back by 0 bases and J by 2 bases. Germline V gene data show CDR1 as MDHEN and CDR2 as SYDVKM. The CDR3 DNA reads as TGTGCCAGCAGTTTATGGGGGACTAGCGGGACCTACGAGCAGTACTTC. Amino acid sequence: CASSLWGTSGTYEQYF.

This clonotype was recorded many times. V is TRBV27 and J is TRBJ2-2; 7 bases align to TRBD2. Germline assignment: CDR1 MNHEY and CDR2 SMNVEV (reference sequence). Trimming cost V 8 bases and J 1 base; bases outside gene matches: 7. This CDR3 comprises 15 residues. CDR3 bases: TGTGCCAGCCGAGGACTAGTCTTGAACACCGGGGAGCTGTTTTTT. It translates to CASRGLVLNTGELFF.

This clonotype appeared many times. The CDR3 spells CASSTETYGYTF. The DNA of the CDR3 is TGCGCCAGCAGTACAGAGACATATGGCTACACCTTC. This chain links TRBV5-1 with TRBJ1-2; D is unresolved. The germline V and J ends were trimmed by 5 bases and 5 bases, with 10 bases remaining between them. CDR3 length equals 12 residues. CDR1 and CDR2 from the germline V gene are SGHRS and YFSETQ.

The chain links TRBV6-2 or TRBV6-3 to TRBJ2-7, with D unclear. The ends were cut back, 2 bases at V and 3 bases at J, with 14 bases in the middle. Germline V CDR1 and CDR2: MNHEY, SVGEGT. The CDR3 length is 15 residues. The DNA for the CDR3 is TGTGCCAGCAGTTACCCCCCGAGTGTTTACTACGAGCAGTACTTC. Protein sequence: CASSYPPSVYYEQYF.

In its sample, this clonotype was seen many times. The rearrangement links TRBV5-4 to TRBJ2-6; no clear D. The CDR3 has 16 amino acids. Trimming pared 2 bases from V and 0 bases from J, leaving 9 bases between. CDR1 is SGHNT and CDR2 is YYREEE in the germline V gene (reference sequence). Written as DNA, the CDR3 is TGTGCCAGCAGCTTAGTAGCAATCTCTGGGGCCAACGTCCTGACTTTC. The encoded protein is CASSLVAISGANVLTF.

The J gene is TRBJ1-5, the V gene TRBV4-1, with D perhaps matching TRBD1 (6 bases). There are 14 residues in the CDR3. Looked up from germline, CDR1 is MGHRA and CDR2 is YSYEKL. V gave up 1 base and J gave up 4 bases, with 8 bases separating them. The CDR3 DNA reads as TGCGCCAGCAGCCAAGGACAGGCTAATCAGCCCCAGCATTTT. The encoded protein is CASSQGQANQPQHF.

This chain connects TRBV20-1 to TRBJ2-3; 7 positions match TRBD1. Judging by the DNA end, TRBJ1-5 fits better; the J call may be wrong. Germline V gives CDR1 DFQATT, CDR2 SNEGSKA (reference sequence). This CDR3 has 13 amino acids. In DNA form, the CDR3 reads TGCAGTGCCCAGGACAGGATCACAGATACGCAGCATTTT. This gives the protein CSAQDRITDTQHF.

This clonotype was observed many times. It may be a read error: a sequence one base away is much more abundant. This sequence joins TRBV28 and TRBJ2-7; a possible D gene is TRBD2 (5 bases). Germline V gives CDR1 MDHEN, CDR2 SYDVKM. Trimming shortened V by 11 bases and J by 2 bases, and 16 bases separated the two germline ends. The CDR3 has 13 residues. CDR3 in DNA: TGTGCCGCGGCCCCGCCTAGCACCTACGAGCAGTACTTC. Protein product: CAAAPPSTYEQYF.

The chain carries TRBV11-3 and TRBJ2-7; 8 nucleotides align to TRBD2. V lost 4 bases to trimming and J lost 4 bases; unmatched junction nucleotides: 9. The CDR3 is 15 residues long. The germline V gene encodes CDR1 SGHNT and CDR2 YENEEA. CDR3 region: CASSSGGGLEYEQYF. The CDR3 DNA reads as TGTGCCAGCAGCTCGGGCGGGGGGCTTGAGTACGAGCAGTACTTC.

This sequence joins TRBV9 and TRBJ2-7; D possibly corresponds to TRBD2 (6 bases). Trimming cost V 3 bases and J 0 bases, with 10 bases left between them. The CDR3 spans 14 residues. From germline, CDR1 is SGDLS and CDR2 YYNGEE. CDR3 DNA: TGTGCCAGCAGCGGGGGCGGGGACTCCTACGAGCAGTACTTC. It codes for CASSGGGDSYEQYF.

This clonotype was seen only a few times. V and J are TRBV12-3 or TRBV12-4 and TRBJ2-2; a possible D gene is TRBD1 (5 bases). The V end was cut by 3 bases, the J end by 2 bases, with 10 bases between. CDR3 length equals 15 residues. The CDR3 spells CASSFRQLNTGELFF. DNA for the CDR3: TGTGCCAGCAGTTTTAGACAGCTAAACACCGGGGAGCTGTTTTTT.

The chain employs TRBV29-1 and TRBJ2-7, with D tentatively TRBD1 or TRBD2 (5 bases each). Germline V gene lookup returns CDR1 SQVTM and CDR2 ANQGSEA. This CDR3 is built from 12 residues. V was trimmed by 6 bases and J by 5 bases, leaving 14 bases between them. The CDR3 bases are TGCAGCGTCGCGACGCTGGGGGACGAGCAGTACTTC. Its translation: CSVATLGDEQYF.

This clonotype was recorded at least ten times. Relative to the germline gene, one junction end is altered; a read error may explain this. The chain is built from TRBV7-6 and TRBJ1-1; no clear D gene. CDR3 length: 14 residues. CDR1 SGHVS and CDR2 FNYEAQ come from the germline V gene. The CDR3 protein is CASSLAQMNAEAFF. The CDR3 DNA reads as TGTGCCAGCAGCTTAGCACAAATGAACGCTGAAGCTTTCTTT.

The J gene is TRBJ2-3, the V gene TRBV6-2 or TRBV6-3; 13 positions agree with TRBD2. CDR3 length: 18 residues. Trimming removed 0 bases from V and 2 bases from J; junction bases left unmatched: 5. Germline CDR1 reads MNHEY; CDR2 reads SVGEGT. The chain's CDR3 is CASSYSRTSGSPTDTQYF. The CDR3, as DNA: TGTGCCAGCAGTTACTCAAGGACTAGCGGGAGCCCCACAGATACGCAGTATTTT.

This clonotype was observed a handful of times. The chain couples TRBV4-1 to TRBJ2-7, with 9 bases fitting TRBD2. After removal of 3 bases from V and 3 bases from J, the junction contained 12 bases not matched to a gene. Germline CDR1 reads MGHRA; CDR2 reads YSYEKL. The CDR3 contains 17 residues. This CDR3 reads CASSHTASTSGDYEQYF. As DNA, the CDR3 is TGCGCCAGCAGCCATACCGCGTCGACTAGCGGAGACTACGAGCAGTACTTC.

This rearrangement joins TRBV12-3 or TRBV12-4 to TRBJ1-2, with TRBD1 identical over 8 bases. This CDR3 spans 14 amino acids. V shed 6 bases and J 5 bases; nucleotides not matched to a gene: 8. CDR3 coding DNA: TGTGCCAGCAGGCCAGGGGGCCTGGGGTATGGCTACACCTTC. Its translation: CASRPGGLGYGYTF.

The sample holds many counts of this clonotype. The chain has TRBV7-2 and TRBJ2-7; D is ambiguous. Germline loops: CDR1 SGHTA, CDR2 FQGNSA. Trimming left V 3 bases short and J 2 bases short, with 5 bases between. CDR3 length: 12 amino acids. The CDR3 nucleotides read TGTGCCAGCAGCTTTCCGGCCTACGAGCAGTACTTC. Translated: CASSFPAYEQYF.

This clonotype was observed at least ten times. J is TRBJ1-1 and V is TRBV20-1; D perhaps matches TRBD1 (6 bases). The CDR3 has 13 residues. The V end lost 6 bases, the J end lost 4 bases, and 15 bases lay between the germline ends. CDR1 and CDR2 from the germline V gene are DFQATT and SNEGSKA (reference sequence). The chain's CDR3 is CSAVDTGTTEAFF. The CDR3, as DNA: TGCAGTGCCGTTGATACAGGGACCACTGAAGCTTTCTTT.

The chain employs TRBV30 and TRBJ1-1, with D possibly being TRBD1 (5 bases). The V gene's germline CDR1 is GTSNPN and CDR2 SVGIG (reference sequence). Trimming removed 4 bases from V and 0 bases from J, with 9 bases in between. This CDR3 comprises 13 residues. In DNA, the CDR3 is TGTGCCTGGACGAGGGGAATGAACACTGAAGCTTTCTTT. Amino acids: CAWTRGMNTEAFF.

The V call is TRBV7-2, the J call TRBJ1-2, with D maybe TRBD1 (6 bases). Trimming pared 5 bases from V and 6 bases from J, leaving 19 bases between. Germline-derived CDR1 and CDR2 are SGHTA and FQGNSA. There are 15 residues in the CDR3. CDR3 in DNA: TGTGCCAGCAGCACCGCCCCCAACAGGGCGAATGGCTACACCTTC. Translating gives CASSTAPNRANGYTF.